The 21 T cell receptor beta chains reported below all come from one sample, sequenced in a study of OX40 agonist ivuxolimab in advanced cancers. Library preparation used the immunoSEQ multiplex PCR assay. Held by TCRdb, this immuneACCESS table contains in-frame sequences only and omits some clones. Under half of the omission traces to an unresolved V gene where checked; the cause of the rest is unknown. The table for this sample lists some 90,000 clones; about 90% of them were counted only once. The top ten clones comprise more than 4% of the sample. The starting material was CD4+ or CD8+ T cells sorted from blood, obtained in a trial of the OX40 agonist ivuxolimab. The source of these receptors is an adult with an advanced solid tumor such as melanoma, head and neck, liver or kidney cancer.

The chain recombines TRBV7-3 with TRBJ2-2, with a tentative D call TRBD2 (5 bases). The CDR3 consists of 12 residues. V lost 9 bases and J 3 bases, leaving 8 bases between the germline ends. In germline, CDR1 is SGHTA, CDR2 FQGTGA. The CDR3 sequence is CARGSYTGELFF. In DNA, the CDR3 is TGTGCCAGGGGGAGTTACACCGGGGAGCTGTTTTTT.

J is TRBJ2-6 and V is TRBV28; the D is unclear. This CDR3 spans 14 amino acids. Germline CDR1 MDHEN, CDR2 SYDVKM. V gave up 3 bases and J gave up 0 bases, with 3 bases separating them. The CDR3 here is CASSLSSGANVLTF. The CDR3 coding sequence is TGTGCCAGCAGTTTGTCCTCTGGGGCCAACGTCCTGACTTTC.

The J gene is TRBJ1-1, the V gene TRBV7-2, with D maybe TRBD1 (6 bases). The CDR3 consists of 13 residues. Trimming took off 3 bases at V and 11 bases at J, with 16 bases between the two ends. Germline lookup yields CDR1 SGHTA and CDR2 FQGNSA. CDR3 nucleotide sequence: TGTGCCAGCAGCTTTGGGGGGGCAGGGGCTGCTTTCTTT. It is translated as CASSFGGAGAAFF.

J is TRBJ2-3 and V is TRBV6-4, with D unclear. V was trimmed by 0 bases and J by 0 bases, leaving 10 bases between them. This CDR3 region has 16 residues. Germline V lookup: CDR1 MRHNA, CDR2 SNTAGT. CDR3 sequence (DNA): TGTGCCAGCAGTGACTCGAGTCGCGGTAGCACAGATACGCAGTATTTT. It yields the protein CASSDSSRGSTDTQYF.

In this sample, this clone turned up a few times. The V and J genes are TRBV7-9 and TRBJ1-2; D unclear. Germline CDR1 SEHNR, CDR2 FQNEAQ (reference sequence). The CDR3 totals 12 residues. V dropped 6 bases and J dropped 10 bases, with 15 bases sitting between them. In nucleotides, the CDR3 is TGTGCCAGCAGTTCCACAGAGAATGCCTACACCTTC. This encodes CASSSTENAYTF.

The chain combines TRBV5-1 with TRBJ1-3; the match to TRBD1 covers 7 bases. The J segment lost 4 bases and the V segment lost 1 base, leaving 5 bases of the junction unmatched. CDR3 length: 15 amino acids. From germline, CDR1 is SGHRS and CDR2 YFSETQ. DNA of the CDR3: TGCGCCAGCAGCTTGTCAGGGACAGAGGGAAACACCATATATTTT. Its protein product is CASSLSGTEGNTIYF.

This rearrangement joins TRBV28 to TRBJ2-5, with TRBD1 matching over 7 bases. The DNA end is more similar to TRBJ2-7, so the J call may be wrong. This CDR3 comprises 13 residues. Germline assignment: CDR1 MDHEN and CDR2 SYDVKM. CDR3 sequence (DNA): TGTGCCAGCAGAACGACAGGGTCCTACGAGCAGTACTTC. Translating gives CASRTTGSYEQYF.

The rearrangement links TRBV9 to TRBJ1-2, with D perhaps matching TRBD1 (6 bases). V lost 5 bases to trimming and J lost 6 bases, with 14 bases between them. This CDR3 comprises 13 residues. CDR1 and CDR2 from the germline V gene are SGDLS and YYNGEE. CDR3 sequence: CASSSIPGDGYTF. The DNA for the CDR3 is TGTGCCAGCAGTTCTATACCAGGGGATGGCTACACCTTC.

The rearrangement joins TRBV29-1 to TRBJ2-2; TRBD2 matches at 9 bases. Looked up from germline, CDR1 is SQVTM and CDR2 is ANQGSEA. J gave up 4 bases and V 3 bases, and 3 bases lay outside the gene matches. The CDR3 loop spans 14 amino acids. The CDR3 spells CSVDAGGATGELFF. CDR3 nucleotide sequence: TGCAGCGTTGATGCGGGGGGGGCCACCGGGGAGCTGTTTTTT.

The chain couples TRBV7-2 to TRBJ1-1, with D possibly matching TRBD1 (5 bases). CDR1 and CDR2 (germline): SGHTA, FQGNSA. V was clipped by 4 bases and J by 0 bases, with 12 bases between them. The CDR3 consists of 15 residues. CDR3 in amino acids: CASSSKDRLNTEAFF. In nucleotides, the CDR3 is TGTGCCAGCAGCTCTAAAGACAGACTGAACACTGAAGCTTTCTTT.

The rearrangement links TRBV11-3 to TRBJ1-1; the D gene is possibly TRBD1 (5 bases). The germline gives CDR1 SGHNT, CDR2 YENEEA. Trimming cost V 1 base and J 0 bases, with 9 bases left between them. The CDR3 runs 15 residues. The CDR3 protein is CASSLGGGVNTEAFF. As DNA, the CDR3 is TGTGCCAGCAGCTTAGGAGGAGGGGTGAACACTGAAGCTTTCTTT.

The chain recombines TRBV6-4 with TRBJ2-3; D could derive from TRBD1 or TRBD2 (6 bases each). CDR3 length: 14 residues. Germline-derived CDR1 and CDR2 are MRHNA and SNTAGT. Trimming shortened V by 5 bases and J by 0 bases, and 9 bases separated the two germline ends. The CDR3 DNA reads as TGTGCCAGCAGTCCGGGGGCTAGCACAGATACGCAGTATTTT. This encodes CASSPGASTDTQYF.

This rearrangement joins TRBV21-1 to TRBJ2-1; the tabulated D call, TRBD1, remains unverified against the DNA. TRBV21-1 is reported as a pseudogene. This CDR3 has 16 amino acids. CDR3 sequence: CASSKGTKSSYNEQFF. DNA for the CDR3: TGTGCCAGCAGCAAAGGGACAAAGAGCTCCTACAATGAGCAGTTCTTC.

The CDR3 protein is CASKRDRNYGYTF. DNA for the CDR3: TGTGCCAGCAAACGGGACCGAAACTATGGCTACACCTTC. The chain has TRBV6-5 and TRBJ1-2; perhaps TRBD1 as D (5 bases). Germline V lookup: CDR1 MNHEY, CDR2 SVGAGI. Trimming shortened V by 7 bases and J by 2 bases, and 11 bases separated the two germline ends. This CDR3 is 13 amino acids long.

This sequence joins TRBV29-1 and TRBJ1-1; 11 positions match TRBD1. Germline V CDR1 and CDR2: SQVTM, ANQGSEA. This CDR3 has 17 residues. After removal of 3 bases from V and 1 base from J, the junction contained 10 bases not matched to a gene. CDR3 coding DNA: TGCAGCGTTGATAGGGGTCGGACAGGGGGCTCGAACACTGAAGCTTTCTTT. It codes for CSVDRGRTGGSNTEAFF.

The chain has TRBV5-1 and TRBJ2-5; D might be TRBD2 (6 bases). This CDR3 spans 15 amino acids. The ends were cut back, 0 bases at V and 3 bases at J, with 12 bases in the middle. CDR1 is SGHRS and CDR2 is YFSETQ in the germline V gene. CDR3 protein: CASSLGGTREETQYF. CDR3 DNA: TGCGCCAGCAGCTTGGGGGGGACTCGAGAAGAGACCCAGTACTTC.

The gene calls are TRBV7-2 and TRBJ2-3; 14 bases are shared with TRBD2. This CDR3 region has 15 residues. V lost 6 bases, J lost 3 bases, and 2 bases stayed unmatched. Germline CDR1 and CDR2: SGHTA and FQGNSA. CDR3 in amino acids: CASRTSGRATDTQYF. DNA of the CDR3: TGTGCCAGCAGGACTAGCGGGAGGGCGACAGATACGCAGTATTTT.

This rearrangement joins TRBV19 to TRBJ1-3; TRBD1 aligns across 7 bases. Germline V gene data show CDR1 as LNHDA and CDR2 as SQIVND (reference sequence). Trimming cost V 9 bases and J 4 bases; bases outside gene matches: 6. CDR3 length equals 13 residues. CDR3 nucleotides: TGTGCCAGCCGACAGGGATGGGGAAACACCATATATTTT. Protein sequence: CASRQGWGNTIYF.

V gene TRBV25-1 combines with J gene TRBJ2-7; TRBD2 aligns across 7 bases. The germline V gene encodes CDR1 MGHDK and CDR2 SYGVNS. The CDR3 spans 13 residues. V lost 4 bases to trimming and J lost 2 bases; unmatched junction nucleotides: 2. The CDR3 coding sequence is TGTGCCAGCAGTGGGGGGGGAGCCTACGAGCAGTACGTC. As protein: CASSGGGAYEQYV.

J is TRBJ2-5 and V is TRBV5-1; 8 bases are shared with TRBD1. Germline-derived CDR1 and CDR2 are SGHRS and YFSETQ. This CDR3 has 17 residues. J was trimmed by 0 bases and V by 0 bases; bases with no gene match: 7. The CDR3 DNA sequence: TGCGCCAGCAGCTTGGGCCGACAGGGGTTGTACCAAGAGACCCAGTACTTC. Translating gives CASSLGRQGLYQETQYF.

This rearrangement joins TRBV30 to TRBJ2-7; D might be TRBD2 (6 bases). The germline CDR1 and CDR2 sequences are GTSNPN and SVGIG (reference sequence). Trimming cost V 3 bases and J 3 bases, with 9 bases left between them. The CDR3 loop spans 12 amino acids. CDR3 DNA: TGTGCCTGGAGCGGCGGGAACTACGAGCAGTACTTC. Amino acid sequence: CAWSGGNYEQYF.